These T cell receptor beta chains were read from a single sample in a study of blood T cell repertoires in COVID-19. Using immunoSEQ multiplex PCR, the repertoire was profiled, and TCRdb retains in-frame clones only, with some absent. Of around 700,000 clones in the sample, 85% to 90% were seen once. Specimen: peripheral blood. These receptors were obtained from a woman in her late teens or twenties with acute or convalescent COVID-19. CDR3s include the opening cysteine and the closing phenylalanine or tryptophan. A D gene is named only where the DNA matches it firmly. Size is stated for part of the rows, as once, few or many counts, or as a class when the clone is expanded.

d_call	v_call	j_call	clone_size	cdr3_nt	cdr3_aa
TRBD1	TRBV7-6	TRBJ2-7	once	TGTGCCAGCAGCTTAGCGCTTAAGACAGGGACCTACGAGCAGTACTTC	CASSLALKTGTYEQYF
-	TRBV9	TRBJ1-1	-	TGTGCCAGCACCGTCAGGAACACTGAAGCTTTCTTT	CASTVRNTEAFF
TRBD2	TRBV5-4	TRBJ2-7	-	TGTGCCAGCAGCGGGGGACTAGCGGGGGCCTCCTTTCCCTACGAGCAGTACTTC	CASSGGLAGASFPYEQYF
TRBD1	TRBV5-1	TRBJ1-6	-	TGCGCCACCGGGACAGGCGATAATTCACCCCTCCACTTT	CATGTGDNSPLHF
-	TRBV28	TRBJ1-2	-	TGTGCCAGCGGGCCCTTCGGCTATGGCTACACCTTC	CASGPFGYGYTF
TRBD1	TRBV6-4	TRBJ2-3	-	TGTGCCAGCAGTGACTCAGAACAGGGGGGATCAGATACGCAGTATTTT	CASSDSEQGGSDTQYF
-	TRBV4-2	TRBJ1-6	-	TGTGCCAGCAGCCAAGATGAGGGATGGAGTTCACCCCTCCACTTT	CASSQDEGWSSPLHF
TRBD1	TRBV5-1	TRBJ2-7	-	TGCGCCAGCTCCTGGACAGGGGGCGACGAGCAGTACTTC	CASSWTGGDEQYF
TRBD2	TRBV5-5	TRBJ2-3	-	TGTGCCAGCAGCTTGGTTAGCGGGGGGGCAGATACGCAGTATTTT	CASSLVSGGADTQYF
TRBD2	TRBV13	TRBJ2-3	-	TGTGCCAGCAGCACCGGGACTAGCGGGGGCTCCACAGATACGCAGTATTTT	CASSTGTSGGSTDTQYF
TRBD1	TRBV5-1	TRBJ2-1	-	TGCGCCAGCAGCCTCCGGGACAGGGTATACAATGAGCAGTTCTTC	CASSLRDRVYNEQFF